These 5 T cell receptor beta chains originate from one sample sequenced in a study of T cells after yellow fever vaccination. Via MiXCR, TCRdb re-called the 5' RACE reads, giving one row per CDR3 protein. This table has 620,000 or so distinct CDR3 sequences, over 9% appearing once. Sequencing was performed on PBMCs, taken on the day of the yellow fever booster vaccination. These receptors were collected from a man in his thirties or forties who received the YFV17D yellow fever vaccine.

This chain uses TRBV5-1 with TRBJ2-5, with TRBD1 matching 8 bases. This CDR3 comprises 15 residues. Germline-derived CDR1 and CDR2 are SGHRS and YFSETQ. V lost 1 base, J lost 0 bases, and 2 bases stayed unmatched. CDR3 nucleotides: TGCGCCAGCAGCTTGTTGGGACAGGACCAAGAGACCCAGTACTTC. It encodes CASSLLGQDQETQYF. Variable domain in full (rest from reference TRBV5-1 and TRBJ2-5): KAGVTQTPRYLIKTRGQQVTLSCSPISGHRSVSWYQQTPGQGLQFLFEYFSETQRNKGNFPGRFSGRQFSNSRSEMNVSTLELGDSALYLCASSLLGQDQETQYFGPGTRLLVL.

This clonotype was found a few times. The V gene is TRBV5-1, the J gene TRBJ1-1; D possibly corresponds to TRBD1 (6 bases). V lost 5 bases, J lost 10 bases, and 21 bases lay in between. CDR3 length: 14 residues. Germline values: CDR1 SGHRS, CDR2 YFSETQ. The CDR3 nucleotides read TGCGCCAGCAGTGGCCCCACAGGGTCGGAGGGAGCTTTCTTT. It encodes CASSGPTGSEGAFF.

This clonotype turned up a few times. The DNA for the CDR3 is TGCAGTGGGACGGGGGAAACCTACGAGCAGTACTTC. Residues: CSGTGETYEQYF. The chain couples TRBV20-1 to TRBJ2-7; TRBD2 is a possible D gene (6 bases). V shed 7 bases and J shed 2 bases, with 12 bases lying between them. The CDR3 sequence is 12 residues long. Germline V gives CDR1 DFQATT, CDR2 SNEGSKA (reference sequence).

This clonotype was counted between two and nine times. This chain uses TRBV12-3 or TRBV12-4 with TRBJ2-2; TRBD2 matches 13 bases. Trimming took 6 bases from V and 5 from J; bases not matched to a gene: 12. The CDR3 extends over 18 amino acids. CDR3 amino acids: CASSSSLAGGPRTGELFF. The CDR3 DNA follows: TGTGCCAGCAGCTCGTCACTAGCGGGAGGGCCCCGGACCGGGGAGCTGTTTTTT.

This chain joins TRBV5-4 and TRBJ2-5; maybe TRBD1 (5 bases). CDR1 is SGHNT, CDR2 YYREEE, per germline (reference sequence). The CDR3 consists of 16 residues. The germline V and J ends were trimmed by 3 bases and 4 bases, with 19 bases remaining between them. The CDR3 bases are TGTGCCAGCAGCTCCGGCAGGGCCAGTAGAGGAGAGACCCAGTACTTC. Its translation: CASSSGRASRGETQYF.